This entry concerns a single TCR beta chain. Its antigen is not identified. Sequencing of cultured CD4+ T cell DNA used the Oncomine TCR Beta short-read assay. Each CDR3 protein is one row after TCRdb ran MiXCR on the PCR reads. The profile shows around 16,000 distinct CDR3 sequences, less than 70% of them singletons. The data were obtained in a study of vaccination and CD4 T cells after COVID-19. As to treatment: approximately nine-day PBMC culture with coronavirus spike peptide pools or control peptides (ViraFEST assay). Germline assignment: CDR1 SNHLY and CDR2 FYNNEI. CDR3 length: 15 residues. Trimming cost V 3 bases and J 0 bases; bases outside gene matches: 3.

V is TRBV2 and J is TRBJ2-3; the match to TRBD2 covers 7 bases. This TCR was sampled from a human donor who had recovered from COVID-19. The source material was CD4+ T cells from blood, cultured in vitro, sampled before SARS-CoV-2 vaccination. CDR3 in amino acids: CASSDGSGSTDTQYF. In DNA, the CDR3 is TGTGCCAGCAGTGACGGTAGCGGGAGCACAGATACGCAGTATTTT.